The rows below give T cell receptor beta chains drawn from one sample of a study of shared clonotypes between healthy human individuals. Clones were sequenced by immunoSEQ multiplex PCR, and TCRdb holds only the in-frame ones, with some missing. Of around 2,000,000 clones listed, approximately 94% are singletons. The sample taken for sequencing was naive CD8+ T cells from PBMCs. These receptors were obtained from a man aged 18 to 30 in good health. Some clones in this sample may be carry-over from other donors' samples. Each CDR3 is given with its conserved first and last residue. The D gene is left open where the match is weak. Size tells how often a clone was seen (once, few, many) or the class of an expanded clone, and some rows leave it out.

clone_size,d_call,j_call,v_call,cdr3_length,cdr3_aa,cdr3_nt
.,.,TRBJ2-7,TRBV27,15,CASSYSGGGIYEQYF,TGTGCCAGCAGTTATTCCGGGGGCGGCATCTACGAGCAGTACTTC
.,.,TRBJ2-3,TRBV2,15,CASVSEGGTTDTQYF,TGTGCCAGCGTTAGCGAGGGGGGTACCACAGATACGCAGTATTTT
.,.,TRBJ1-2,TRBV7-3,15,CASNYRVATNYGYTF,TGTGCCAGCAACTACAGGGTCGCCACTAACTATGGCTACACCTTC
.,TRBD1,TRBJ2-2,TRBV9,18,CASSAPETGDSDTGELFF,TGTGCCAGCAGCGCCCCCGAGACAGGGGATAGCGACACCGGGGAGCTGTTTTTT
.,TRBD1,TRBJ2-3,TRBV27,15,CASTRQGSRTDTQYF,TGTGCCAGCACCCGACAGGGCAGCCGCACAGATACGCAGTATTTT
.,TRBD1,TRBJ2-7,TRBV28,14,CASSWGTGDNEQYF,TGTGCCAGCAGTTGGGGGACAGGGGATAACGAGCAGTACTTC
once,.,TRBJ2-1,TRBV5-1,12,CASSYWGGEQFF,TGCGCCAGCAGCTATTGGGGAGGTGAGCAGTTCTTC
.,.,TRBJ2-1,TRBV7-9,11,CASSLGPGGFF,TGTGCCAGCAGCTTAGGGCCCGGAGGGTTCTTC
.,.,TRBJ1-5,TRBV4-3,16,CASSQEYRALNQPQHF,TGCGCCAGCAGCCAAGAGTACAGGGCGCTCAATCAGCCCCAGCATTTT
.,TRBD1,TRBJ1-2,TRBV2,17,CASRRLSGTGDSYGYTF,TGTGCCAGCAGACGACTCTCCGGGACAGGGGATTCCTACGGCTACACCTTC
.,.,TRBJ2-3,TRBV7-9,15,CASSLESRGTDTQYF,TGTGCCAGCAGCTTGGAAAGCAGGGGCACAGATACGCAGTATTTT
.,.,TRBJ2-7,TRBV4-2,17,CASSQLILASPNYEQYF,TGTGCCAGCAGCCAACTTATTCTGGCTAGCCCTAACTACGAGCAGTACTTC
.,.,TRBJ2-5,TRBV13,14,CASSLQGFQETQYF,TGTGCCAGCAGCTTGCAGGGCTTCCAAGAGACCCAGTACTTC
.,.,TRBJ2-1,TRBV5-4,13,CASSSSKGNGQFF,TGTGCCAGCAGCTCCTCTAAGGGGAATGGGCAGTTCTTC